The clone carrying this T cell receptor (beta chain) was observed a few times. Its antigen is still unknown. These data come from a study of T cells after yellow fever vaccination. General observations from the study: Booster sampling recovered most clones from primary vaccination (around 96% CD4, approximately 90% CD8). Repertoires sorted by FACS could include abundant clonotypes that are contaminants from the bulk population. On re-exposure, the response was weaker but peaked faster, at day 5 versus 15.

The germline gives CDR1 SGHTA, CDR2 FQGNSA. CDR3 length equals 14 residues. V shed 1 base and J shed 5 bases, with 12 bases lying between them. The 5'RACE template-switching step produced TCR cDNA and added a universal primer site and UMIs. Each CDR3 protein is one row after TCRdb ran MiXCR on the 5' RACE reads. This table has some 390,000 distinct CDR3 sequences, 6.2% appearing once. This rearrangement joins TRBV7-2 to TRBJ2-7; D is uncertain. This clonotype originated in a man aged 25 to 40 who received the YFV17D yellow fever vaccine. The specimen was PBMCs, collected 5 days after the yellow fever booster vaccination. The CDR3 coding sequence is TGTGCCAGCAGCTTAGGTGGTAGGGTGGACGAGCAGTACTTC. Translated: CASSLGGRVDEQYF.